These 18 T cell receptor beta chains originate from one sample sequenced in a study of a mutant IDH1 vaccine in newly diagnosed glioma. This table comes from immunoSEQ multiplex PCR, and its TCRdb copy is limited to in-frame clones, with some not included. Among about 68,000 clones, roughly 80% were seen once, and the ten largest hold 12%. The antigens these receptors bind are not known. Regarding time point: week 35, safety follow-up. A single vaccine dose contained 300 ug of mutant IDH1 20-mer peptide, and topical imiquimod was used with it. Here the sequenced sample was PBMCs, taken from a glioma patient whose treatment included an IDH1 peptide vaccine. The receptors come from a young man with glioma.

The chain carries TRBV18 and TRBJ1-5; D may be TRBD1 (6 bases). Trimming left V 3 bases short and J 3 bases short, with 12 bases between. The CDR3 runs 15 residues. From germline, CDR1 is KGHSH and CDR2 LQKENI. The CDR3: CASSPPGVNNQPQHF. The CDR3 DNA reads TGTGCCAGCTCACCGCCAGGGGTCAACAATCAGCCCCAGCATTTT.

J is TRBJ2-2 and V is TRBV6-1, with TRBD2 matching over 10 bases. Per germline, CDR1 MNHNS and CDR2 SASEGT. The V segment lost 4 bases and the J segment 2 bases; nucleotides outside the gene matches: 4. The CDR3 is 16 residues long. CDR3 in DNA: TGTGCCAGCAGTGGTTCTAGCGGGGGTAACACCGGGGAGCTGTTTTTT. It is translated as CASSGSSGGNTGELFF.

The chain links TRBV19 to TRBJ2-1, with no clear D. This CDR3 has 17 residues. The germline gives CDR1 LNHDA, CDR2 SQIVND (reference sequence). The germline V and J ends were trimmed by 6 bases and 3 bases, with 21 bases remaining between them. The CDR3 region has the DNA TGTGCCAGTAGGATACGGAAGTTCCCAGGTCGCTACAATGAGCAGTTCTTC. The encoded protein is CASRIRKFPGRYNEQFF.

The rearrangement links TRBV19 to TRBJ2-2; D possibly corresponds to TRBD1 (6 bases). V shed 2 bases and J shed 4 bases, with 8 bases lying between them. This CDR3 is built from 14 residues. Germline CDR1 reads LNHDA; CDR2 reads SQIVND (reference sequence). CDR3 sequence reads: CASSITGFTGELFF. In DNA form, the CDR3 reads TGTGCCAGTAGTATAACAGGGTTCACCGGGGAGCTGTTTTTT.

The chain joins TRBV9 to TRBJ1-2; D uncertain. This CDR3 is built from 12 residues. Germline CDR1 is SGDLS and CDR2 is YYNGEE. Trimming removed 0 bases from V and 6 bases from J, with 6 bases in between. CDR3 region: CASSVVGNGYTF. CDR3 bases: TGTGCCAGCAGCGTAGTGGGAAATGGCTACACCTTC.

This clone was detected a few times. This chain links TRBV29-1 with TRBJ1-1, with D hard to call. In germline, CDR1 is SQVTM, CDR2 ANQGSEA. V was clipped by 6 bases and J by 0 bases, with 8 bases between them. The CDR3 loop spans 12 amino acids. The CDR3 is CSVAKVNTEAFF. DNA for the CDR3: TGCAGCGTGGCCAAGGTGAACACTGAAGCTTTCTTT.

This rearrangement joins TRBV6-5 to TRBJ2-7; perhaps TRBD1 as D (7 bases). Germline V gene sequence: CDR1 MNHEY, CDR2 SVGAGI. V gave up 5 bases and J gave up 3 bases, with 11 bases separating them. This CDR3 comprises 13 residues. This CDR3 reads CASSIRGDYEQYF. CDR3 nucleotide sequence: TGTGCCAGCAGTATCAGGGGGGACTACGAGCAGTACTTC.

This sequence joins TRBV10-3 and TRBJ1-5, with a tentative D call TRBD1 (5 bases). This CDR3 region has 15 residues. Germline CDR1 reads ENHRY; CDR2 reads SYGVKD. V was shortened by 4 bases and J by 0 bases, with 10 bases between the two germline ends. The DNA of the CDR3 is TGTGCCATCAGTGCGGGGGGTCTTAGCAATCAGCCCCAGCATTTT. This translates into CAISAGGLSNQPQHF.

The gene calls are TRBV7-9 and TRBJ1-1, with D possibly TRBD1 on 6 matching bases. This CDR3 has 15 residues. Looked up from germline, CDR1 is SEHNR and CDR2 is FQNEAQ (reference sequence). V lost 8 bases, J lost 0 bases, and 16 bases lay in between. This CDR3 reads CASATGRILNTEAFF. The CDR3 DNA reads TGTGCCAGCGCTACAGGGAGGATATTGAACACTGAAGCTTTCTTT.

The chain links TRBV5-4 to TRBJ2-3; D unclear. Germline V gene data show CDR1 as SGHNT and CDR2 as YYREEE (reference sequence). The CDR3 has 15 amino acids. V was shortened by 4 bases and J by 2 bases, with 14 bases between the two germline ends. CDR3 DNA sequence: TGTGCCAGCAGCCCCCAGATGGGGTACACAGATACGCAGTATTTT. This codes for CASSPQMGYTDTQYF.

This sequence joins TRBV6-1 and TRBJ2-3, with 11 bases that match TRBD1. With V trimmed by 3 bases and J by 4 bases, 0 bases remained unmatched. The CDR3 extends over 14 amino acids. Per the germline V gene, CDR1 is MNHNS and CDR2 is SASEGT. The CDR3 here is CASSEGQGADTQYF. CDR3 in DNA: TGTGCCAGCAGTGAGGGACAGGGGGCAGATACGCAGTATTTT.

A few counts support this clone. The chain couples TRBV19 to TRBJ1-3, with 7 bases lining up with TRBD1. V was pared by 5 bases and J by 0 bases, with 7 bases of the junction left unmatched. Germline V gene lookup returns CDR1 LNHDA and CDR2 SQIVND (reference sequence). The CDR3 consists of 16 residues. The CDR3 DNA reads as TGTGCCAGTAGTCAACAGGGGCCTCTCTCTGGAAACACCATATATTTT. Its protein product is CASSQQGPLSGNTIYF.

The genes are TRBV5-1 and TRBJ1-4; D uncertain. CDR1 and CDR2 from the germline V gene are SGHRS and YFSETQ. The CDR3 covers 16 residues. Trimming removed 4 bases at V and 4 bases at J, with 17 bases between. CDR3 residues: CASSRLGLSINEKLFF. In DNA, the CDR3 is TGCGCCAGCAGCCGTTTGGGCCTCTCGATTAATGAAAAACTGTTTTTT.

This sequence joins TRBV2 and TRBJ2-1; D gene ambiguous. This CDR3 comprises 11 residues. Trimming cost V 4 bases and J 9 bases, with 7 bases left between them. The germline V gene encodes CDR1 SNHLY and CDR2 FYNNEI. The CDR3 here is CASSGEVEQFF. DNA for the CDR3: TGTGCCAGCAGTGGAGAGGTTGAGCAGTTCTTC.

The chain uses TRBV29-1 and TRBJ2-1; TRBD1 matches at 10 bases. From germline, CDR1 is SQVTM and CDR2 ANQGSEA. The V gene end was trimmed by 6 bases and the J gene end by 0 bases; junction bases not matched to a gene: 2. CDR3 length equals 14 residues. The CDR3 loop is CSVRTGGSYNEQFF. The CDR3 DNA reads TGCAGCGTACGGACAGGGGGCTCCTACAATGAGCAGTTCTTC.

The rearrangement uses TRBV9 and TRBJ2-5; D possibly matches TRBD1 or TRBD2 (5 bases each). CDR3 length: 15 amino acids. CDR1 SGDLS and CDR2 YYNGEE come from the germline V gene. V gave up 0 bases and J gave up 5 bases, with 14 bases separating them. CDR3 DNA sequence: TGTGCCAGCAGCGTAGTGGGGGAAGCCAGGGAGACCCAGTACTTC. This codes for CASSVVGEARETQYF. The full variable domain, with the rest looked up from reference TRBV9 and TRBJ2-5, is DSGVTQTPKHLITATGQRVTLRCSPRSGDLSVYWYQQSLDQGLQFLIQYYNGEERAKGNILERFSAQQFPDLHSELNLSSLELGDSALYFCASSVVGEARETQYFGPGTRLLVL.

This chain uses TRBV7-3 with TRBJ2-1; 8 bases agree with TRBD2. The CDR3 is 16 amino acids. CDR1 is SGHTA and CDR2 is FQGTGA in the germline V gene. Unmatched junction bases numbered 11, after V lost 1 base and J lost 9 bases. The CDR3 DNA reads TGTGCCAGCAGCTTAAGGCGGGGGGACCATGGGAGTGAGCAGTTCTTC. Translated: CASSLRRGDHGSEQFF.

The V gene is TRBV7-8, the J gene TRBJ1-2; D gene unclear. V was clipped by 1 base and J by 7 bases, with 10 bases between them. This CDR3 spans 13 amino acids. The germline gives CDR1 SGHVS, CDR2 FQNEAQ. The CDR3 loop reads CASSLGRVSGYTF. CDR3 sequence (DNA): TGTGCCAGCAGCTTAGGGAGGGTCTCTGGCTACACCTTC.